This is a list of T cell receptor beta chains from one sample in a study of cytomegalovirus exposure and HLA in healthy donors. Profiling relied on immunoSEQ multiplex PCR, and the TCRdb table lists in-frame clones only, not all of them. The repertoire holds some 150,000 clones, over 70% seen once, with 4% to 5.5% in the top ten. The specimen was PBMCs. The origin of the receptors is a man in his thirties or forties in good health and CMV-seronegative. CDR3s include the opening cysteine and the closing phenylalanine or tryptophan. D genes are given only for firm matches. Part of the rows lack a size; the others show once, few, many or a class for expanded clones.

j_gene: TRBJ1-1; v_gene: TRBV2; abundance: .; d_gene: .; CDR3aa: CASSEIGRNTEAFF
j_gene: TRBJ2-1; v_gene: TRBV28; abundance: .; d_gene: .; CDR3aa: CASSILVAGRQFF
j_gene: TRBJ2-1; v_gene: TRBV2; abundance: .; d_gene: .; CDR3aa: CASSADRLSNNEQFF
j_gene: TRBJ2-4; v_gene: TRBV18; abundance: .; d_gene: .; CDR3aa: CASSPPELVAKNIQYF
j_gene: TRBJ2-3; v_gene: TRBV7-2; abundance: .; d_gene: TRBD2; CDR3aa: CASSLLVLTGTSGTDTQYF
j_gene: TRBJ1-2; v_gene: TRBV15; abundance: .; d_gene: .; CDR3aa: CATSRPTGGYGYTF
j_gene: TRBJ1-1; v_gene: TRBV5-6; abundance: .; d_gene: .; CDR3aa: CASSFRQPEAFF
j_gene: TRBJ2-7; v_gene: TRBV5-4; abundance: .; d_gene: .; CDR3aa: CASSLQGFAEQYF
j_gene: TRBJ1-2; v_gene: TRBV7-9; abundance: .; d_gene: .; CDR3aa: CASSLAGPDSTYGYTF
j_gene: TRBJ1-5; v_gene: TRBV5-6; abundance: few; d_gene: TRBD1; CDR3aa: CASSPGTGRSNQPQHF
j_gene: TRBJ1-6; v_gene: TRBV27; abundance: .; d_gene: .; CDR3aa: CASNHGGLNSPLHF
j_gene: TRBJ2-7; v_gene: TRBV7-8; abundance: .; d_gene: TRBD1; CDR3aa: CASTLTGTGEYEQYF
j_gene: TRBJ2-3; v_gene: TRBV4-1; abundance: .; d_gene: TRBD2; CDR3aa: CASSQGERGSSTDTQYF
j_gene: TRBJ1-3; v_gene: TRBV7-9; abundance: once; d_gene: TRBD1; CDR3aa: CASRRDRSSGNTIYF
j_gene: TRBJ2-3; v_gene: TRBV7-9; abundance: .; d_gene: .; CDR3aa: CASSQVRSTQYF
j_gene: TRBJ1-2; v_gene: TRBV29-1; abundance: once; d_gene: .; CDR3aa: CSVVMTGGYGYTF
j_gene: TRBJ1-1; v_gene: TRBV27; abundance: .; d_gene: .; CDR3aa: CASSLGLNTEAFF
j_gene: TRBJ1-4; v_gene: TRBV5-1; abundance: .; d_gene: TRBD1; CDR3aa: CASSSGQGGNEKLFF
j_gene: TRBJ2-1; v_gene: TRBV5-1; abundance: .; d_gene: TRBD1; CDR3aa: CASSFTTGQGRNEQFF
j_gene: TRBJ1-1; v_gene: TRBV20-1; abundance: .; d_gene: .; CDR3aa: CSARERVRAFF
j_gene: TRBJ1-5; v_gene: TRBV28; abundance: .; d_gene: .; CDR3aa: CASTPYSNQPQHF
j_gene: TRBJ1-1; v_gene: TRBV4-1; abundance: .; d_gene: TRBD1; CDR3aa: CASSQEPGTGYKGAFF
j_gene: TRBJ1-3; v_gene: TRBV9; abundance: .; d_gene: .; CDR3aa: CASSPSGLNTIYF
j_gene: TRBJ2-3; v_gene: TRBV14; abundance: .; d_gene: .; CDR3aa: CASSQDTPQALGDTQYF
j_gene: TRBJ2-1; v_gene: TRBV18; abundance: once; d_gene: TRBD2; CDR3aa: CASSLFPGTSGGSYNEQFF
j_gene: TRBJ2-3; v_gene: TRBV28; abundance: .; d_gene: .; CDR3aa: CASSLYPGADTQYF
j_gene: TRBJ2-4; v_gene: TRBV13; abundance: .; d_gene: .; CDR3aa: CASSSEGIQYF
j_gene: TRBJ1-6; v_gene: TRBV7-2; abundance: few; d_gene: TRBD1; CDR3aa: CASSRYGTGGNSPLHF
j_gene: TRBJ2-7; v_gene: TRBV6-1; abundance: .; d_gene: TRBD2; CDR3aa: CASSPGTSLYEQYF
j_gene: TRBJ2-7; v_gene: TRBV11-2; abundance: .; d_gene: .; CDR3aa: CASSLEPGPVGYEQYF
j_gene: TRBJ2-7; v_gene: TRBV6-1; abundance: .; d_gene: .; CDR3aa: CASSEGTHYEQYF
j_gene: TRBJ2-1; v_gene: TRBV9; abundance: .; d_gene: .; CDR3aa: CASSVRGSYNEQFF
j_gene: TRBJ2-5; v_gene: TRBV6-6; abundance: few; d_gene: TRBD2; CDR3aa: CASSYSSSGGKETQYF
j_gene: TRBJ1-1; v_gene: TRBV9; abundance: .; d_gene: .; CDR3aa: CASSLAVRADEAFF
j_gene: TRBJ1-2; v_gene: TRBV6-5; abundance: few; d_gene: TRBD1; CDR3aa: CASSRTGGKNYGYTF
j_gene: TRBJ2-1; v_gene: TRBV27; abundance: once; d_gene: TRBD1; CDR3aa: CASTEGTGAYNEQFF
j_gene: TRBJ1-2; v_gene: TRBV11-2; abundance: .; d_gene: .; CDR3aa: CASSRGKMDYGYTF
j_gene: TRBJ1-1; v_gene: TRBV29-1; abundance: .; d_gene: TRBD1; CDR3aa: CSVAYPDRVRTEAFF
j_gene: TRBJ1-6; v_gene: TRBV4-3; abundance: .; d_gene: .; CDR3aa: CASSPRGIGPESMSSYNSPLHF
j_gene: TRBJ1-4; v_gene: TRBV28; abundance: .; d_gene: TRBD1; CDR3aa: CASSSNRDRNEKLFF
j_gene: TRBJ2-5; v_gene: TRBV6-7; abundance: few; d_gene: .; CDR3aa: CASSYTSLTGGSFETQYF
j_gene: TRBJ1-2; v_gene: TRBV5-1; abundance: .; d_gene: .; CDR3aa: CASSLATGKSYGYTF
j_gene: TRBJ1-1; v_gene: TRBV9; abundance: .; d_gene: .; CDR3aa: CASSVGRGNTEAFF
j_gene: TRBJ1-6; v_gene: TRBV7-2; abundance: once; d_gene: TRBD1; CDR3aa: CASSPAGTGNSPLHF
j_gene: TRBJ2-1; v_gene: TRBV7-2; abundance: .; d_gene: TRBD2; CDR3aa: CASSLAPGLTSDLFF
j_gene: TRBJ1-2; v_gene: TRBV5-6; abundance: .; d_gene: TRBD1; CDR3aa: CASSPDRGWAYGYTF
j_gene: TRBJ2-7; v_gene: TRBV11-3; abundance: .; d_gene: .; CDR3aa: CASSPIGGAAGEQYF
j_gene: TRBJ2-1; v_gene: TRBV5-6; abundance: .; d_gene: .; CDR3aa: CASSTHGNEQFF
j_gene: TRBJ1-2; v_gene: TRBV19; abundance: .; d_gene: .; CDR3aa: CASSILRVVGDYGYTF
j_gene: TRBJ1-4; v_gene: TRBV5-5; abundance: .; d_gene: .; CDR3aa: CASSAGEGNDEKLFF
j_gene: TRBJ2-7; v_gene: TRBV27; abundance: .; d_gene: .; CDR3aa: CASSPLTGLAYEQYF
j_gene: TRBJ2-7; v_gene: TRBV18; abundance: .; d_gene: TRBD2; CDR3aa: CASSPNPSGTSYEQYF
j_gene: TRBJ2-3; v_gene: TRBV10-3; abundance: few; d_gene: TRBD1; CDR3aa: CATEQGADYTSTDTQYF